This T cell receptor (beta chain) was captured by sequencing in a study of graft-versus-host responses after intestinal transplantation. Trimming removed 5 bases at V and 12 bases at J, with 14 bases between. Germline V gene lookup returns CDR1 LNHDA and CDR2 SQIVND (reference sequence). The CDR3 totals 12 residues. Using immunoSEQ multiplex PCR, the repertoire was profiled, and TCRdb retains in-frame clones only, with some absent. The profile shows tens of thousands of clones, approximately 96% of them singletons. The clonotype was recovered from a human patient who received an intestinal transplant, so some T cells may come from the graft donor. The chain carries TRBV19 and TRBJ2-1, with D maybe TRBD1 (6 bases). The sequenced sample was PBMCs, obtained 16 days after intestinal transplant. CDR3 nucleotide sequence: TGTGCCAGTAGTGATTGGACAGAAGGGCAGTTCTTC. Residues: CASSDWTEGQFF. Variable domain in full (rest from reference TRBV19 and TRBJ2-1): DGGITQSPKYLFRKEGQNVTLSCEQNLNHDAMYWYRQDPGQGLRLIYYSQIVNDFQKGDIAEGYSVSREKKESFPLTVTSAQKNPTAFYLCASSDWTEGQFFGPGTRLTVL.